This T cell receptor beta chain was captured in a study of shared clonotypes between healthy human individuals. Regarding the study as a whole: The authors expected sequencing depth to affect clonotype sharing among donors.

The study enrolled healthy HIV-negative adults without recent acute infections or vaccinations as donors. The sorted-subset replicate PCRs were given roughly 200 ng DNA, which is 25,000 to 35,000 T cell genomes. Profiled with immunoSEQ multiplex PCR; TCRdb holds only in-frame clones, not every one. Of more than 2 million clones in the sample, under 97% were seen once. Comments on this clone: No antigen is known for it.

The CDR3 is made up of 15 amino acids. V shed 6 bases and J 2 bases; nucleotides not matched to a gene: 3. Germline CDR1 MNHEY, CDR2 SMNVEV (reference sequence). The specimen sequenced was naive CD4+ T cells sorted from blood. This sample's subset: CD45RA+ positively selected. The rearrangement links TRBV27 to TRBJ2-7; 14 bases map to TRBD2. The receptor comes from a man aged 18 to 30 in good health. The CDR3 loop is CASRWTSGRPYEQYF. The CDR3 coding sequence is TGTGCCAGCAGGTGGACTAGCGGGAGGCCCTACGAGCAGTACTTC.